The next 26 T cell receptor beta chains were all read from a single sample in a study of PD-1 blockade in mismatch repair-deficient tumors. The protocol was immunoSEQ multiplex PCR, while the TCRdb copy is restricted to in-frame clones and leaves out a portion. The sample lists about 15,000 clones, 84% occurring once. Sequenced here: PBMCs, sampled before pembrolizumab treatment. These TCRs come from an adult with mismatch repair-deficient cancer.

The V call is TRBV23-1, the J call TRBJ2-7; D not resolved. TRBV23-1 is labeled an ORF, and its function is uncertain. The CDR3 has 14 amino acids. Trimming left V 7 bases short and J 2 bases short, with 15 bases between. In nucleotides, the CDR3 is TGCGCCAGCATCCCCGGCCGAGGAGCCTACGAGCAGTACTTC. It codes for CASIPGRGAYEQYF.

The J gene is TRBJ1-2, the V gene TRBV5-6; TRBD1 matches 7 bases. Per the germline V gene, CDR1 is SGHDT and CDR2 is YYEEEE. CDR3 length: 15 amino acids. V lost 4 bases to trimming and J lost 5 bases; unmatched junction nucleotides: 11. The CDR3 region has the DNA TGTGCCAGCAGCCCCAAGGACAGGCTTATTTATGGCTACACCTTC. It yields the protein CASSPKDRLIYGYTF.

This chain links TRBV11-2 with TRBJ2-7, with D perhaps matching TRBD2 (6 bases). The CDR3 spans 12 residues. CDR1 is SGHAT, CDR2 FQNNGV, per germline. Trimming left V 5 bases short and J 4 bases short, with 9 bases between. The CDR3 region is CASSPGLYEQYF. As DNA, the CDR3 is TGTGCCAGCAGCCCGGGACTGTACGAGCAGTACTTC.

The J gene is TRBJ2-4, the V gene TRBV7-2; D unresolved. Germline V lookup: CDR1 SGHTA, CDR2 FQGNSA. The V end was cut by 1 base, the J end by 0 bases, with 10 bases between. CDR3 length: 16 residues. The CDR3 DNA reads as TGTGCCAGCAGCTTAGGGGGATCACTAGCCAAAAACATTCAGTACTTC. Its translation is CASSLGGSLAKNIQYF.

The chain has TRBV6-4 and TRBJ2-3; maybe TRBD2 (6 bases). The CDR3 contains 15 residues. Germline V gene data show CDR1 as MRHNA and CDR2 as SNTAGT. Trimming took off 0 bases at V and 6 bases at J, with 13 bases between the two ends. CDR3 nucleotide sequence: TGTGCCAGCAGTGACTCGGCGGGGAGCCAGGATACGCAGTATTTT. Amino acid sequence: CASSDSAGSQDTQYF.

The chain uses TRBV28 and TRBJ2-1; D not resolved. The germline V gene encodes CDR1 MDHEN and CDR2 SYDVKM. The length of the CDR3 is 12 residues. V dropped 5 bases and J dropped 6 bases, with 8 bases sitting between them. The CDR3 loop reads CASSLRLNEQFF. The CDR3 nucleotides are TGTGCCAGCAGTCTGCGTCTCAATGAGCAGTTCTTC.

V usage is TRBV15 and J usage is TRBJ2-3; 7 bases agree with TRBD2. The CDR3 loop spans 15 amino acids. J gave up 0 bases and V 5 bases, and 5 bases lay outside the gene matches. CDR1 and CDR2 from the germline V gene are LNHNV and YYDKDF (reference sequence). As DNA, the CDR3 is TGTGCCACCAGCTCGGCTAGCGGTAGCACAGATACGCAGTATTTT. Its translation: CATSSASGSTDTQYF. The full variable domain, its missing parts supplied by reference TRBV15 and TRBJ2-3, is DAMVIQNPRYQVTQFGKPVTLSCSQTLNHNVMYWYQQKSSQAPKLLFHYYDKDFNNEADTPDNFQSRRPNTSFCFLDIRSPGLGDTAMYLCATSSASGSTDTQYFGPGTRLTVL.

This chain uses TRBV7-2 with TRBJ2-3; D unresolved. Germline values: CDR1 SGHTA, CDR2 FQGNSA. CDR3 length equals 15 residues. V gave up 1 base and J gave up 1 base, with 9 bases separating them. CDR3 bases: TGTGCCAGCAGCTTAGGTGACCTGGGCACAGATACGCAGTATTTT. Residues: CASSLGDLGTDTQYF.

Only one count was recorded for this clone. The rearrangement uses TRBV5-4 and TRBJ2-7; D may be TRBD2 (7 bases). Trimming left V 4 bases short and J 5 bases short, with 16 bases between. Looked up from germline, CDR1 is SGHNT and CDR2 is YYREEE (reference sequence). This CDR3 spans 14 amino acids. CDR3 amino acids: CASSREGEGNEQYF. CDR3 DNA: TGTGCCAGCAGCCGCGAGGGGGAGGGCAACGAGCAGTACTTC.

V usage is TRBV14 and J usage is TRBJ2-1, with 8 bases that match TRBD2. Per the germline V gene, CDR1 is SGHDN and CDR2 is FVKESK. There are 15 residues in the CDR3. V was clipped by 4 bases and J by 9 bases; unmatched bases: 11. The CDR3 DNA follows: TGTGCCAGCAGCCGAGGACTAGCCCGAGGATCTGAGCAGTTCTTC. Residues: CASSRGLARGSEQFF.

The genes are TRBV7-3 and TRBJ2-5; D is possibly TRBD2 (5 bases). The germline V gene encodes CDR1 SGHTA and CDR2 FQGTGA. The CDR3 totals 13 residues. V was clipped by 5 bases and J by 9 bases, with 16 bases between them. The CDR3, as DNA: TGTGCCAGCAGCCTAAGCCTGTTGGAGGCCCAGTACTTC. It translates to CASSLSLLEAQYF.

The chain combines TRBV7-9 with TRBJ2-7; D is undetermined. Trimming left V 0 bases short and J 0 bases short, with 6 bases between. CDR3 length: 14 amino acids. CDR1 and CDR2 (germline): SEHNR, FQNEAQ (reference sequence). DNA of the CDR3: TGTGCCAGCAGCTTAGCTGGCACCTCCTACGAGCAGTACTTC. Translated: CASSLAGTSYEQYF.

The table lists this clone with a few counts. The chain combines TRBV6-4 with TRBJ1-5; no firm D call. From germline, CDR1 is MRHNA and CDR2 SNTAGT. This CDR3 region has 13 residues. Deletions cut 4 bases from V and 1 base from J, with 5 bases between. In nucleotides, the CDR3 is TGTGCCAGCAGTGCGGACAGCAATCAGCCCCAGCATTTT. Translation gives CASSADSNQPQHF.

The rearrangement uses TRBV2 and TRBJ1-2, with D perhaps matching TRBD1 (5 bases). Germline CDR1 reads SNHLY; CDR2 reads FYNNEI. This CDR3 spans 15 amino acids. The ends were cut back, 2 bases at V and 2 bases at J, with 12 bases in the middle. CDR3 protein: CASSETWGANYGYTF. The CDR3 DNA reads TGTGCCAGCAGTGAAACTTGGGGCGCCAACTATGGCTACACCTTC.

The chain links TRBV7-8 to TRBJ1-5, with TRBD1 matching 8 bases. The trim removed 0 bases at V and 4 bases at J, leaving 2 bases unmatched. CDR1 and CDR2 from the germline V gene are SGHVS and FQNEAQ. This CDR3 spans 15 amino acids. CDR3 sequence (DNA): TGTGCCAGCAGCTTAGCGCAGGGGGCGAATCAGCCCCAGCATTTT. Protein: CASSLAQGANQPQHF. The full variable domain, in which reference TRBV7-8 and TRBJ1-5 provide the parts outside the CDR3, is GAGVSQSPRYKVAKRGQDVALRCDPISGHVSLFWYQQALGQGPEFLTYFQNEAQLDKSGLPSDRFFAERPEGSVSTLKIQRTQQEDSAVYLCASSLAQGANQPQHFGDGTRLSIL.

The chain carries TRBV6-1 and TRBJ1-2; 12 bases line up with TRBD1. This CDR3 comprises 12 residues. The germline V gene has CDR1 MNHNS and CDR2 SASEGT. V shed 8 bases and J 7 bases; nucleotides not matched to a gene: 2. The chain's CDR3 is CASGDRGLGYTF. The CDR3 DNA reads as TGTGCCAGCGGGGACAGGGGGCTTGGCTACACCTTC.

This CDR3 reads CASSQAASGSYNEQFF. The CDR3 nucleotides are TGCGCCAGCAGCCAAGCGGCGTCGGGTTCGTACAATGAGCAGTTCTTC. This chain uses TRBV4-1 with TRBJ2-1; no firm D call. Germline CDR1 and CDR2: MGHRA and YSYEKL. Trimming removed 1 base at V and 4 bases at J, with 14 bases between. CDR3 length equals 16 residues.

There are a few counts of this clone. This rearrangement joins TRBV6-4 to TRBJ1-1; D unresolved. The germline CDR1 and CDR2 sequences are MRHNA and SNTAGT. The CDR3 loop spans 13 amino acids. V was trimmed by 0 bases and J by 1 base, leaving 3 bases between them. CDR3 sequence (DNA): TGTGCCAGCAGTGACTCATCGAACACTGAAGCTTTCTTT. Translation: CASSDSSNTEAFF.

The chain joins TRBV7-9 to TRBJ2-7, with D unclear. This CDR3 spans 14 amino acids. Germline CDR1 is SEHNR and CDR2 is FQNEAQ (reference sequence). The V gene lost 1 base and the J gene lost 5 bases, with 12 bases spanning the gap. CDR3 residues: CASSLELPAHEQYF. CDR3 nucleotides: TGTGCCAGCAGCTTAGAACTTCCTGCCCACGAGCAGTACTTC.

This chain links TRBV2 with TRBJ2-7, with 11 bases fitting TRBD2. The J segment lost 1 base and the V segment lost 6 bases, leaving 5 bases of the junction unmatched. The germline CDR1 and CDR2 sequences are SNHLY and FYNNEI. This CDR3 is built from 15 residues. CDR3 bases: TGTGCCAGCAGAGGTAGACTAGCGGGATCCTACGAGCAGTACTTC. Protein sequence: CASRGRLAGSYEQYF.

Worth noting for this clone: One end of the junction varies from germline; a read error may be responsible. This chain links TRBV5-1 with TRBJ2-7; TRBD2 aligns across 7 bases. Germline CDR1 reads SGHRS; CDR2 reads YFSETQ. This CDR3 comprises 14 residues. The CDR3 loop reads CASSLGLSFEEQYF. The CDR3 DNA reads as TGCGCCAGCAGTTTGGGACTAAGTTTTGAAGAGCAGTACTTC.

There are a few counts of this clone. J is TRBJ2-7 and V is TRBV9, with D maybe TRBD2 (7 bases). V dropped 0 bases and J dropped 3 bases, with 13 bases sitting between them. The CDR3 spans 15 residues. CDR1 SGDLS and CDR2 YYNGEE come from the germline V gene. In nucleotides, the CDR3 is TGTGCCAGCAGCGTAGGAGGGGGGGGATACTACGAGCAGTACTTC. This codes for CASSVGGGGYYEQYF.

The chain combines TRBV10-3 with TRBJ2-3; 7 positions agree with TRBD2. Germline V gene lookup returns CDR1 ENHRY and CDR2 SYGVKD. The CDR3 length is 15 residues. V shed 3 bases, J shed 2 bases, and the junction held 5 bases outside the gene matches. In nucleotides, the CDR3 is TGTGCCATCAGTGAAACCGGGACTACCACAGATACGCAGTATTTT. This sequence encodes CAISETGTTTDTQYF.

The J gene is TRBJ2-2, the V gene TRBV9; D not certain. V lost 2 bases and J 4 bases, leaving 9 bases between the germline ends. Per germline, CDR1 SGDLS and CDR2 YYNGEE. The CDR3 length is 14 residues. In DNA, the CDR3 is TGTGCCAGCAGCGTCGCGAGAGCCACCGGGGAGCTGTTTTTT. Its translation is CASSVARATGELFF.

The J gene is TRBJ2-7, the V gene TRBV4-3; 10 bases agree with TRBD2. CDR1 is LGHNA and CDR2 is YSLEER in the germline V gene. V lost 0 bases, J lost 4 bases, and 9 bases stayed unmatched. This CDR3 has 17 residues. The DNA for the CDR3 is TGCGCCAGCAGCCAAGAGCTAGCGGGAGCCCTAAATTACGAGCAGTACTTC. Protein sequence: CASSQELAGALNYEQYF.

This clone was observed a few times. The chain is built from TRBV28 and TRBJ2-7; D gene ambiguous. V dropped 10 bases and J dropped 5 bases, with 15 bases sitting between them. Germline V gives CDR1 MDHEN, CDR2 SYDVKM. CDR3 size: 12 residues. CDR3: CATRITINEQYF. The DNA of the CDR3 is TGTGCCACCCGGATCACAATCAACGAGCAGTACTTC. The whole variable domain, remainder taken from reference TRBV28 and TRBJ2-7, is DVKVTQSSRYLVKRTGEKVFLECVQDMDHENMFWYRQDPGLGLRLIYFSYDVKMKEKGDIPEGYSVSREKKERFSLILESASTNQTSMYLCATRITINEQYFGPGTRLTVT.